Listed here is a single T cell receptor (beta chain). The same CDR3 arises from other DNA sequences in this sample as well. TCRdb's copy holds only in-frame clones and misses some; the assay was immunoSEQ multiplex PCR. The profile shows approximately 1.5 million clones, approximately 98% of them singletons. The sample is drawn from a study of shared clonotypes between healthy human individuals. V shed 5 bases and J shed 1 base, with 8 bases lying between them. The CDR3 has 13 residues. Germline V gene lookup returns CDR1 SEHNR and CDR2 FQNEAQ (reference sequence). This chain uses TRBV7-9 with TRBJ1-1; possibly TRBD1 for D (6 bases). Sequenced material: naive CD4+ T cells sorted from blood. The subset: CD45RA+ positively selected. The sequence was obtained from a young man in good health. The CDR3 DNA reads as TGTGCCAGCAGCCTGACAGGGAACACTGAAGCTTTCTTT. Translated: CASSLTGNTEAFF.